Each of the 6 T cell receptor beta chains below was sequenced from the same sample in a study of CD8 T cells in ankylosing spondylitis. Using its own MiXCR run on the 5' RACE reads, TCRdb lists one record per CDR3 protein. The data contain about 140,000 distinct CDR3 sequences, 6.5% to 8.5% of them singletons. What was sequenced was synovial fluid, either unsorted or a sorted T cell fraction (not recorded which). The source is a male donor with ankylosing spondylitis.

As to this clonotype: One end of the junction varies from germline; a read error may be responsible. The genes are TRBV6-1 and TRBJ2-3, with TRBD2 matching 9 bases. The germline CDR1 and CDR2 sequences are MNHNS and SASEGT. CDR3 length equals 16 residues. This CDR3 is CASRPGGGTSTYTQYF. CDR3 in DNA: TGTGCCAGCAGGCCGGGCGGGGGGACTAGCACATATACGCAGTATTTT.

The table lists this clonotype with a few counts. The V and J genes are TRBV28 and TRBJ2-7; TRBD1 is a possible D gene (6 bases). The CDR3 is 17 residues long. Germline loops: CDR1 MDHEN, CDR2 SYDVKM. V shed 3 bases and J shed 4 bases, with 22 bases lying between them. The CDR3 is CASSLPRTASQRYEQYF. CDR3 nucleotide sequence: TGTGCCAGCAGTTTGCCCCGGACAGCCAGTCAGAGGTACGAGCAGTACTTC. The full variable domain, with the rest looked up from reference TRBV28 and TRBJ2-7, is DVKVTQSSRYLVKRTGEKVFLECVQDMDHENMFWYRQDPGLGLRLIYFSYDVKMKEKGDIPEGYSVSREKKERFSLILESASTNQTSMYLCASSLPRTASQRYEQYFGPGTRLTVT.

This clonotype was found many times. The V and J genes are TRBV20-1 and TRBJ1-5; no clear D. Trimming removed 3 bases at V and 1 base at J, with 4 bases between. The CDR3 loop spans 12 amino acids. Germline values: CDR1 DFQATT, CDR2 SNEGSKA (reference sequence). For the CDR3, the DNA is TGCAGTGCTAGTGCAAGCAATCAGCCCCAGCATTTT. The encoded protein is CSASASNQPQHF.

The chain recombines TRBV6-5 with TRBJ2-6; D assignment may be TRBD1 or TRBD2 (5 bases each). Trimming took off 2 bases at V and 4 bases at J, with 15 bases between the two ends. CDR3 size: 17 residues. Per the germline V gene, CDR1 is MNHEY and CDR2 is SVGAGI. The CDR3: CASSYGLAGRGANVLTF. CDR3 DNA sequence: TGTGCCAGCAGTTACGGTCTAGCAGGGAGAGGGGCCAACGTCCTGACTTTC.

In DNA, the CDR3 is TGTGCCAGCTCGAGGAGCATCAAGGGGGAGACCCAGTACTTC. The encoded protein is CASSRSIKGETQYF. The chain is built from TRBV18 and TRBJ2-5; D perhaps matches TRBD1 (5 bases). Looked up from germline, CDR1 is KGHSH and CDR2 is LQKENI. Trimming cost V 6 bases and J 5 bases, with 16 bases left between them. The CDR3 contains 14 residues.

This chain uses TRBV7-9 with TRBJ1-6, with D perhaps TRBD1 (5 bases). There are 15 residues in the CDR3. Germline loops: CDR1 SEHNR, CDR2 FQNEAQ (reference sequence). Trimming took off 5 bases at V and 8 bases at J, with 16 bases between the two ends. Here the CDR3 reads CASSLMGVRDSPLHF. The CDR3 DNA sequence: TGTGCCAGCAGCCTCATGGGGGTGCGGGATTCACCCCTCCACTTT.